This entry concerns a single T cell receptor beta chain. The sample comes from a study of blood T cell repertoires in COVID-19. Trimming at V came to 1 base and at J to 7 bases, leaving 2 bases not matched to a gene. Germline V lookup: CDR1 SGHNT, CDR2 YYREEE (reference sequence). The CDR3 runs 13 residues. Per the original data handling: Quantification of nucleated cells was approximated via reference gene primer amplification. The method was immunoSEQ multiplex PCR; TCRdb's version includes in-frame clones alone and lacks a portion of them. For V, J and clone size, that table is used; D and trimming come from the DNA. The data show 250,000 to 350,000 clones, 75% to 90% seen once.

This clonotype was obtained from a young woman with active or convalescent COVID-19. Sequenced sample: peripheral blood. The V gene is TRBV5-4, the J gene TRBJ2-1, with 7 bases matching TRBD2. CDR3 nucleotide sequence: TGTGCCAGCAGCTTGCAGGGAGGGAATGAGCAGTTCTTC. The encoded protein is CASSLQGGNEQFF. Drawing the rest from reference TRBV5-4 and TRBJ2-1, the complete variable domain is ETGVTQSPTHLIKTRGQQVTLRCSSQSGHNTVSWYQQALGQGPQFIFQYYREEENGRGNFPPRFSGLQFPNYSSELNVNALELDDSALYLCASSLQGGNEQFFGPGTRLTVL.